One and the same sample provided the 13 T cell receptor beta chains below, sequenced in a study of follicular helper T cells after annual influenza vaccination. Time point here: 2014-2015 season, pre-vaccination. TCRdb keeps only in-frame clones here, not all; method: immunoSEQ multiplex PCR. The table has more than 10,000 clones, roughly 77% seen once. This specimen consisted of CXCR5- memory CD4+ T cells sorted from blood, obtained on the day of influenza vaccination. Source of these receptors: an adult who received the influenza vaccine.

The table lists this clone with a few counts. V is TRBV9 and J is TRBJ1-6, with D tentatively TRBD1 (6 bases). Germline loops: CDR1 SGDLS, CDR2 YYNGEE. Between the trimmed V and J ends, which lost 0 bases and 10 bases, there was a span of 20 bases. The length of the CDR3 is 17 residues. CDR3 bases: TGTGCCAGCAGCGTAGGAAAGGGGGGCGCTGCACAATCACCCCTCCACTTT. It translates to CASSVGKGGAAQSPLHF.

V usage is TRBV9 and J usage is TRBJ2-5; D is possibly TRBD2 (6 bases). Trimming pared 3 bases from V and 1 base from J, leaving 10 bases between. This CDR3 contains 14 residues. Germline V gene lookup returns CDR1 SGDLS and CDR2 YYNGEE. The CDR3 protein is CASSEGLSQETQYF. The CDR3 DNA reads as TGTGCCAGCAGCGAGGGACTGTCCCAAGAGACCCAGTACTTC.

The chain carries TRBV6-7 and TRBJ2-1; 9 bases agree with TRBD2. TRBV6-7 is treated as an ORF (open reading frame) with a function not yet certain. V trimming: 6 bases; J trimming: 8 bases; junction bases outside the gene matches: 5. The CDR3 totals 13 residues. This chain's CDR3 is CASRRAGGDEQFF. CDR3 coding DNA: TGTGCCAGCAGACGAGCGGGAGGCGATGAGCAGTTCTTC.

The V gene is TRBV2, the J gene TRBJ1-1, with 7 bases aligning to TRBD1. Germline CDR1 reads SNHLY; CDR2 reads FYNNEI. V lost 6 bases and J lost 8; bases outside the gene matches: 3. The CDR3 is 11 residues long. CDR3 in amino acids: CASRGDREAFF. The DNA for the CDR3 is TGTGCCAGCAGGGGGGACAGAGAAGCTTTCTTT.

V is TRBV29-1 and J is TRBJ1-1, with a weak D call TRBD1 (5 bases). CDR1 and CDR2 (germline): SQVTM, ANQGSEA. There are 13 residues in the CDR3. The V end was cut by 2 bases, the J end by 4 bases, with 11 bases between. The CDR3 sequence: CSVEQMGGTEAFF. The CDR3 nucleotides read TGCAGCGTTGAACAAATGGGGGGCACTGAAGCTTTCTTT.

The chain links TRBV5-6 to TRBJ1-3; weak D call: TRBD1 (5 bases). Germline CDR1 SGHDT, CDR2 YYEEEE. The CDR3 covers 18 residues. V lost 4 bases and J 5 bases, leaving 25 bases between the germline ends. In DNA form, the CDR3 reads TGTGCCAGCAGCCAACGGACCCGGGGCCAGACTGCCCGAAACACCATATATTTT. It encodes CASSQRTRGQTARNTIYF. Full variable domain (missing parts from reference TRBV5-6 and TRBJ1-3): DAGVTQSPTHLIKTRGQQVTLRCSPKSGHDTVSWYQQALGQGPQFIFQYYEEEERQRGNFPDRFSGHQFPNYSSELNVNALLLGDSALYLCASSQRTRGQTARNTIYFGEGSWLTVV.

This rearrangement joins TRBV28 to TRBJ1-3; D not certain. The CDR3 has 16 residues. CDR1 MDHEN and CDR2 SYDVKM come from the germline V gene. V was shortened by 4 bases and J by 0 bases, with 13 bases between the two germline ends. CDR3 nucleotide sequence: TGTGCCAGCAGTTCTCATACCGTTCCCTCTGGAAACACCATATATTTT. Residues: CASSSHTVPSGNTIYF.

The chain uses TRBV5-4 and TRBJ1-2; D is perhaps TRBD1 (5 bases). Germline lookup yields CDR1 SGHNT and CDR2 YYREEE (reference sequence). The CDR3 extends over 14 amino acids. V was shortened by 4 bases and J by 4 bases, with 14 bases between the two germline ends. This CDR3 is CASSPPDRAYGYTF. The DNA of the CDR3 is TGTGCCAGCAGCCCCCCTGACAGAGCCTATGGCTACACCTTC.

The rearrangement uses TRBV4-3 and TRBJ1-6, with 8 nucleotides matching TRBD1. CDR1 is LGHNA, CDR2 YSLEER, per germline. The CDR3 covers 15 residues. V shed 0 bases and J 10 bases; nucleotides not matched to a gene: 5. CDR3 DNA sequence: TGCGCCAGCAGCCAAGAAGGACAGGGCCTATCACCCCTCCACTTT. Translated: CASSQEGQGLSPLHF.

This clone was observed a few times. The genes are TRBV19 and TRBJ2-7; no definite D call. CDR1 and CDR2 (germline): LNHDA, SQIVND (reference sequence). This CDR3 is built from 15 residues. V lost 5 bases, J lost 1 base, and 15 bases lay in between. The CDR3 DNA is TGTGCCAGTAGTCCTACATCTCCCCCATCCTACGAGCAGTACTTC. The encoded protein is CASSPTSPPSYEQYF.

The chain has TRBV2 and TRBJ1-4, with 11 positions matching TRBD1. The CDR3 covers 16 residues. V shed 2 bases, J shed 14 bases, and the junction held 13 bases outside the gene matches. CDR1 and CDR2 from the germline V gene are SNHLY and FYNNEI. The CDR3 sequence: CASSEFAGQGVGRLFF. CDR3 nucleotides: TGTGCCAGCAGTGAATTCGCGGGACAGGGGGTTGGGAGGCTGTTTTTT.

The chain recombines TRBV30 with TRBJ1-3; D remains ambiguous. V was shortened by 3 bases and J by 4 bases, with 19 bases between the two germline ends. Germline V gene data show CDR1 as GTSNPN and CDR2 as SVGIG (reference sequence). The CDR3 covers 16 residues. DNA for the CDR3: TGTGCCTGGAGCCCCGTTTCAACGGTATCGGGAAACACCATATATTTT. Amino acids: CAWSPVSTVSGNTIYF. Combining the CDR3 with reference TRBV30 and TRBJ1-3 gives the whole variable domain SQTIHQWPATLVQPVGSPLSLECTVEGTSNPNLYWYRQAAGRGLQLLFYSVGIGQISSEVPQNLSASRPQDRQFILSSKKLLLSDSGFYLCAWSPVSTVSGNTIYFGEGSWLTVV.

The CDR3 is CASIKGQGGFNSPLHF. CDR3 nucleotide sequence: TGTGCCAGCATAAAAGGACAGGGGGGATTTAATTCACCCCTCCACTTT. This sequence joins TRBV6-6 and TRBJ1-6, with 10 bases that match TRBD1. The length of the CDR3 is 16 residues. J was trimmed by 6 bases and V by 7 bases; bases with no gene match: 9. CDR1 and CDR2 (germline): MNHNY, SVGAGI (reference sequence).